Below, 17 T cell receptor beta chains from the same sample are listed, as sequenced in a study of cytomegalovirus exposure and HLA in healthy donors. Vbeta (60) and Jbeta (13) primers were used in the PCR. TCRdb keeps only in-frame clones here, not all; method: immunoSEQ multiplex PCR. The sample lists around 99,000 clones; 76% were seen once. The specimen was PBMCs. The receptors here all came from a woman aged 45-59 years in good health and CMV-seropositive.

CDR3 sequence (DNA): TGTGCCAGCAGGGGACAGGGGGCAGACACAGATACGCAGTATTTT. This gives the protein CASRGQGADTDTQYF. The V call is TRBV28, the J call TRBJ2-3, with 12 bases lining up with TRBD1. This CDR3 is 15 amino acids long. The V segment lost 6 bases and the J segment 2 bases; nucleotides outside the gene matches: 3. Germline-derived CDR1 and CDR2 are MDHEN and SYDVKM.

In this sample, this clone turned up a few times. The chain carries TRBV6-5 and TRBJ2-4, with D maybe TRBD2 (5 bases). The CDR3 sequence is 13 residues long. CDR1 and CDR2 from the germline V gene are MNHEY and SVGAGI. With 8 bases removed from V and 3 bases from J, the gap between germline ends came to 11 bases. Written as DNA, the CDR3 is TGTGCCAGCGAGGGAGATGACAAAAACATTCAGTACTTC. This encodes CASEGDDKNIQYF.

This clone was seen only once. The rearrangement joins TRBV5-6 to TRBJ2-1; D is uncertain. Trimming took off 1 base at V and 5 bases at J, with 13 bases between the two ends. Germline values: CDR1 SGHDT, CDR2 YYEEEE. This CDR3 region has 15 residues. The CDR3 region has the DNA TGTGCCAGCAGCTTGACAGTAGTGGAAAACAATGAGCAGTTCTTC. The encoded protein is CASSLTVVENNEQFF.

The chain carries TRBV11-2 and TRBJ2-1; no clear D. Germline V lookup: CDR1 SGHAT, CDR2 FQNNGV. The germline V and J ends were trimmed by 4 bases and 7 bases, with 11 bases remaining between them. This CDR3 is 13 amino acids long. The CDR3 loop reads CASSSRRENEQFF. CDR3 DNA sequence: TGTGCCAGCAGCTCCCGCCGCGAGAATGAGCAGTTCTTC.

In its sample, this clone was seen a few times. The chain couples TRBV5-1 to TRBJ1-1, with TRBD1 as a possible D gene (6 bases). Germline CDR1 is SGHRS and CDR2 is YFSETQ. Trimming pared 3 bases from V and 5 bases from J, leaving 20 bases between. The CDR3 is 16 amino acids. The CDR3: CASSSGHRPFLTEAFF. DNA for the CDR3: TGCGCCAGCAGCTCGGGACATAGGCCCTTTTTGACTGAAGCTTTCTTT. Supplemented by reference TRBV5-1 and TRBJ1-1, the full variable domain reads KAGVTQTPRYLIKTRGQQVTLSCSPISGHRSVSWYQQTPGQGLQFLFEYFSETQRNKGNFPGRFSGRQFSNSRSEMNVSTLELGDSALYLCASSSGHRPFLTEAFFGQGTRLTVV.

The chain recombines TRBV11-1 with TRBJ2-7; weak D call: TRBD1 (6 bases). The CDR3 contains 14 residues. CDR1 is SGHAT, CDR2 FQDESV, per germline (reference sequence). V was pared by 5 bases and J by 5 bases, with 16 bases between. As DNA, the CDR3 is TGTGCCAGCAGCCGGGACAAACTCTCGGACGAGCAGTACTTC. Translated, it gives CASSRDKLSDEQYF.

The chain joins TRBV7-2 to TRBJ2-5; D is unresolved. V was trimmed by 3 bases and J by 7 bases, leaving 15 bases between them. Germline CDR1 reads SGHTA; CDR2 reads FQGNSA. CDR3 size: 14 residues. The CDR3, as DNA: TGTGCCAGCAGCTTCAAGACCAGTTCGGGGACCCAGTACTTC. This gives the protein CASSFKTSSGTQYF.

The V gene is TRBV7-8, the J gene TRBJ1-2; D is possibly TRBD1 (5 bases). CDR1 and CDR2 from the germline V gene are SGHVS and FQNEAQ. The V end was cut by 6 bases, the J end by 0 bases, with 20 bases between. The CDR3 loop spans 17 amino acids. The CDR3 sequence is CASSSNRPRTPNYGYTF. DNA of the CDR3: TGTGCCAGCAGTTCAAATCGCCCCCGGACACCTAACTATGGCTACACCTTC.

CDR3 DNA: TGTGCCAGTAGTATGTGGGGCGGAAGCAATCAGCCCCAGCATTTT. The encoded protein is CASSMWGGSNQPQHF. The chain joins TRBV19 to TRBJ1-5, with D possibly TRBD1 on 5 matching bases. Germline V CDR1 and CDR2: LNHDA, SQIVND (reference sequence). V was cut by 3 bases and J by 1 base, with 10 bases left in between. CDR3 length: 15 amino acids.

The genes are TRBV6-6 and TRBJ1-2, with no clear D. Germline V gene sequence: CDR1 MNHNY, CDR2 SVGAGI (reference sequence). The CDR3 runs 13 residues. The V and J ends lost 4 bases and 8 bases respectively, with 14 bases between them. The CDR3 sequence: CASSSPGGYGYTF. CDR3 bases: TGTGCCAGCAGTTCCCCAGGTGGTTACGGCTACACCTTC.

The chain employs TRBV2 and TRBJ2-3; TRBD2 matches 9 bases. The V gene end was trimmed by 6 bases and the J gene end by 2 bases; junction bases not matched to a gene: 12. The CDR3 has 17 amino acids. From germline, CDR1 is SNHLY and CDR2 FYNNEI. CDR3 protein: CASSPRAAGGVTDTQYF. The CDR3 DNA follows: TGTGCCAGCAGCCCCAGGGCAGCGGGAGGTGTCACAGATACGCAGTATTTT.

The chain carries TRBV27 and TRBJ2-7, with 7 positions matching TRBD1. CDR1 is MNHEY, CDR2 SMNVEV, per germline (reference sequence). The CDR3 contains 14 residues. After removal of 2 bases from V and 3 bases from J, the junction contained 4 bases not matched to a gene. The CDR3 region is CASSLRDRFYEQYF. Here the CDR3 DNA reads TGTGCCAGCAGTTTAAGGGACAGATTCTACGAGCAGTACTTC.

The sample holds a few counts of this clone. This chain links TRBV7-2 with TRBJ2-7, with D unclear. Looked up from germline, CDR1 is SGHTA and CDR2 is FQGNSA. The CDR3 is made up of 12 amino acids. The V end lost 5 bases, the J end lost 4 bases, and 9 bases lay between the germline ends. The CDR3: CASSPPKYEQYF. As DNA, the CDR3 is TGTGCCAGCAGCCCTCCTAAATACGAGCAGTACTTC.

The V call is TRBV10-3, the J call TRBJ2-1; TRBD2 matches at 10 bases. The V segment lost 8 bases and the J segment 5 bases; nucleotides outside the gene matches: 3. CDR3 length: 13 residues. Per the germline V gene, CDR1 is ENHRY and CDR2 is SYGVKD. CDR3 sequence (DNA): TGTGCCATCGGGACTAGCGACAACAATGAGCAGTTCTTC. It is translated as CAIGTSDNNEQFF.

The rearrangement uses TRBV7-2 and TRBJ2-5; 8 positions agree with TRBD2. CDR1 SGHTA and CDR2 FQGNSA come from the germline V gene. V shed 7 bases, J shed 1 base, and the junction held 11 bases outside the gene matches. The CDR3 is 16 amino acids. CDR3 DNA: TGTGCCAGCACCTCCGCGGTAGCGGGGTTCCAAGAGACCCAGTACTTC. Translation gives CASTSAVAGFQETQYF.

The J gene is TRBJ1-1, the V gene TRBV29-1; possibly TRBD1 for D (5 bases). Trimming took off 1 base at V and 8 bases at J, with 17 bases between the two ends. The germline V gene encodes CDR1 SQVTM and CDR2 ANQGSEA. The CDR3 totals 14 residues. CDR3 nucleotides: TGCAGCGTTGAAGGTCGGGTCAGGGTTGCCGAAGCTTTCTTT. Protein sequence: CSVEGRVRVAEAFF.

This rearrangement joins TRBV19 to TRBJ2-2; TRBD2 is a possible D gene (6 bases). The CDR3 length is 14 residues. The V gene lost 1 base and the J gene lost 6 bases, with 9 bases spanning the gap. Germline values: CDR1 LNHDA, CDR2 SQIVND (reference sequence). CDR3 sequence reads: CASSIVGGSGELFF. CDR3 nucleotide sequence: TGTGCCAGTAGTATAGTAGGAGGGTCCGGGGAGCTGTTTTTT.